This is a list of T cell receptor beta chains from one sample in a study of response to subunit inactivated influenza vaccine. MiXCR, run by TCRdb on the RT-PCR reads, gives a single entry per CDR3 protein. The table has hundreds of thousands of distinct CDR3 sequences, 15% to 19% seen once; the top ten hold more than 9%. The sequenced sample was PBMCs from blood, obtained 11 to 12 days after vaccination. The receptor source for this set is a man over 45 who received an inactivated influenza vaccine. Both conserved end residues are part of each CDR3. Fields, in order: V gene, clone size, J gene, CDR3 length, D gene, CDR3 protein, CDR3 DNA. D genes are given only for firm matches. Some rows have no size entry. The others give once, few or many, or a class for an expanded clone.

v_call: TRBV7-2; clone_size: NA; j_call: TRBJ2-2; cdr3_length: 15; d_call: NA; cdr3_aa: CASSPGGTVTGELFF; cdr3_nt: TGTGCCAGCAGCCCGGGCGGGACAGTCACCGGGGAGCTGTTTTTT
v_call: TRBV4-1; clone_size: few; j_call: TRBJ2-7; cdr3_length: 14; d_call: TRBD1; cdr3_aa: CASSQVRGNYEQYF; cdr3_nt: TGCGCCAGCAGCCAAGTCAGGGGGAACTACGAGCAGTACTTC
v_call: TRBV5-6; clone_size: few; j_call: TRBJ1-4; cdr3_length: 14; d_call: NA; cdr3_aa: CASSYGRTNEKLFF; cdr3_nt: TGTGCCAGCAGCTACGGACGAACTAATGAAAAACTGTTTTTT
v_call: TRBV9; clone_size: few; j_call: TRBJ2-7; cdr3_length: 16; d_call: NA; cdr3_aa: CASSVMDRTPSYEQYF; cdr3_nt: TGTGCCAGCAGCGTTATGGACAGAACTCCCTCCTACGAGCAGTACTTC
v_call: TRBV7-3; clone_size: few; j_call: TRBJ2-1; cdr3_length: 14; d_call: TRBD2; cdr3_aa: CASSLTRLANEQFF; cdr3_nt: TGTGCCAGCAGCTTAACTAGACTAGCCAATGAGCAGTTCTTC
v_call: TRBV9; clone_size: few; j_call: TRBJ2-7; cdr3_length: 15; d_call: TRBD1; cdr3_aa: CASSRQPGQDYEQYF; cdr3_nt: TGTGCCAGCAGCAGACAGCCGGGACAGGACTACGAGCAGTACTTC
v_call: TRBV6-2/TRBV6-3; clone_size: NA; j_call: TRBJ2-3; cdr3_length: 12; d_call: NA; cdr3_aa: CASSYLPDTQYF; cdr3_nt: TGTGCCAGCAGTTACTTGCCCGATACGCAGTATTTT
v_call: TRBV5-1; clone_size: many; j_call: TRBJ2-5; cdr3_length: 11; d_call: NA; cdr3_aa: CASRQDETQYF; cdr3_nt: TGCGCCAGCAGACAGGATGAGACCCAGTACTTC
v_call: TRBV3-1; clone_size: NA; j_call: TRBJ2-7; cdr3_length: 14; d_call: NA; cdr3_aa: CASSQDVPPYEQYF; cdr3_nt: TGTGCCAGCAGCCAAGATGTGCCCCCCTACGAGCAGTACTTC
v_call: TRBV5-6; clone_size: NA; j_call: TRBJ2-2; cdr3_length: 16; d_call: NA; cdr3_aa: CASSGRGRRNTGELFF; cdr3_nt: TGTGCCAGCAGCGGGAGGGGGCGCCGGAACACCGGGGAGCTGTTTTTT
v_call: TRBV3-1; clone_size: few; j_call: TRBJ2-5; cdr3_length: 13; d_call: NA; cdr3_aa: CASSPDRASTQYF; cdr3_nt: TGTGCCAGCAGTCCAGACCGAGCGTCGACCCAGTACTTC
v_call: TRBV10-3; clone_size: NA; j_call: TRBJ2-7; cdr3_length: 15; d_call: TRBD1; cdr3_aa: CAISEGTGKSYEQYF; cdr3_nt: TGTGCCATCAGTGAGGGGACAGGGAAGTCCTACGAGCAGTACTTC
v_call: TRBV5-1; clone_size: many; j_call: TRBJ1-1; cdr3_length: 15; d_call: NA; cdr3_aa: CASSLRHPMNTEAFF; cdr3_nt: TGCGCCAGCAGCTTGCGGCACCCCATGAACACTGAAGCTTTCTTT
v_call: TRBV30; clone_size: few; j_call: TRBJ2-5; cdr3_length: 15; d_call: TRBD1; cdr3_aa: CAWREKQGARQTQYF; cdr3_nt: TGTGCCTGGAGGGAGAAACAGGGGGCTCGGCAGACCCAGTACTTC
v_call: TRBV24-1; clone_size: NA; j_call: TRBJ2-7; cdr3_length: 17; d_call: NA; cdr3_aa: CATSDLPGTTSSYEQYF; cdr3_nt: TGTGCCACCAGTGATTTGCCCGGCACAACCTCGTCCTACGAGCAGTACTTC
v_call: TRBV20-1; clone_size: NA; j_call: TRBJ2-3; cdr3_length: 14; d_call: TRBD2; cdr3_aa: CSASPSGISDTQYF; cdr3_nt: TGCAGTGCTAGTCCCAGCGGGATATCAGATACGCAGTATTTT
v_call: TRBV20-1; clone_size: many; j_call: TRBJ1-5; cdr3_length: 15; d_call: TRBD1; cdr3_aa: CSARLPGQGVGPQHF; cdr3_nt: TGCAGTGCTAGACTACCTGGACAGGGGGTAGGTCCCCAGCATTTT